The next 6 T cell receptor beta chains were all read from a single sample in a study of blood T cell repertoires in COVID-19. The repertoire was sequenced with immunoSEQ multiplex PCR; TCRdb's copy has only in-frame clones and lacks some. The repertoire holds fewer than 150,000 clones, with around 88% as singletons. The sequenced material came from peripheral blood. Receptors originate from a human donor in a cohort sampled during active COVID-19.

The rearrangement joins TRBV3-1 (or the pseudogene TRBV3-2) to TRBJ2-5, with TRBD2 as a possible D gene (6 bases). Trimming took 1 base from V and 2 from J, leaving 11 bases between them. The CDR3 consists of 15 residues. CDR1 is LGHDT, CDR2 YNNKEL, per germline (reference sequence). The CDR3 here is CASSQGWGEQETQYF. The CDR3 coding sequence is TGTGCCAGCAGCCAAGGGTGGGGGGAACAAGAGACCCAGTACTTC.

In DNA form, the CDR3 reads TGTGCCAGCCGCACTAGCGGGGGGGCTAGGGAGCTGTTTTTT. This sequence encodes CASRTSGGARELFF. The chain uses TRBV5-4 and TRBJ2-2; TRBD2 matches 13 bases. The CDR3 sequence is 14 residues long. Trimming at V came to 7 bases and at J to 9 bases, leaving 6 bases not matched to a gene. CDR1 and CDR2 (germline): SGHNT, YYREEE (reference sequence).

V gene TRBV3-1 (or the pseudogene TRBV3-2) combines with J gene TRBJ2-1, with TRBD2 matching 13 bases. The V and J ends lost 5 bases and 8 bases, in that order; junction bases with no gene match: 6. In germline, CDR1 is LGHDT, CDR2 YNNKEL (reference sequence). This CDR3 contains 15 residues. CDR3 sequence reads: CASSGTSGGAYEQFF. CDR3 DNA sequence: TGTGCCAGCAGCGGAACTAGCGGGGGGGCGTATGAGCAGTTCTTC.

This chain uses TRBV7-8 with TRBJ2-5; TRBD1 agrees at 8 bases. The CDR3 runs 15 residues. The germline V gene has CDR1 SGHVS and CDR2 FQNEAQ. Trimming cost V 5 bases and J 4 bases; bases outside gene matches: 9. CDR3 region: CASSPTGDRGETQYF. CDR3 DNA sequence: TGTGCCAGCAGCCCAACCGGAGACAGGGGAGAGACCCAGTACTTC.

The chain combines TRBV3-1 (or the pseudogene TRBV3-2) with TRBJ2-3, with TRBD2 as a possible D gene (6 bases). The CDR3 is made up of 16 amino acids. The germline V and J ends were trimmed by 1 base and 5 bases, with 16 bases remaining between them. Germline V CDR1 and CDR2: LGHDT, YNNKEL (reference sequence). The CDR3 spells CASSQVGGSPKDTQYF. DNA of the CDR3: TGTGCCAGCAGCCAAGTTGGAGGGTCTCCGAAAGATACGCAGTATTTT.

The chain carries TRBV6-6 and TRBJ1-6; D is undetermined. With 5 bases removed from V and 7 bases from J, the gap between germline ends came to 9 bases. CDR1 is MNHNY, CDR2 SVGAGI, per germline (reference sequence). CDR3 length: 13 amino acids. The CDR3 DNA is TGTGCCAGCAGTGGGGAGGGAAATTCACCCCTCCACTTT. Its protein product is CASSGEGNSPLHF.